The present entry profiles one T cell receptor beta chain with its context. The antigen remains undetermined. The data stem from a study of T-cell memory formation after mild COVID-19. Study summary: TCR clusters were largely donor specific. Whole-study findings and limits: Pre-infection memory already had some responding clones, implying cross-reactive memory joined. Mainly CM and EM harbored the contracting CD4+ clones; mainly EMRA harbored the CD8+ ones. Clones that shrank (day 15 to 85) were balanced CD4/CD8, whereas later expanders leaned CD4+.

TCRdb passed the 5' RACE reads through MiXCR, listing each CDR3 protein once. Altogether around 320,000 distinct CDR3 sequences are present, 25% to 30% being singletons, with the ten largest covering roughly 14%. The sequencing sample was made of PBMCs or a T cell subset sorted from them (not recorded which). The TCR sequence derives from an adult woman who had mild COVID-19 (a few samples of this study predate the infection). Cell type and time point are not known.

In DNA form, the CDR3 reads TGTGCCAGCAGCTTAAGCGGGGGCCTAACCGGGGAGCTGTTTTTT. As protein: CASSLSGGLTGELFF. J is TRBJ2-2 and V is TRBV7-2; 8 positions match TRBD2. With 2 bases clipped from V and 5 bases from J, the junction kept 4 bases outside the gene matches. CDR1 is SGHTA, CDR2 FQGNSA, per germline. The CDR3 is 15 residues long.